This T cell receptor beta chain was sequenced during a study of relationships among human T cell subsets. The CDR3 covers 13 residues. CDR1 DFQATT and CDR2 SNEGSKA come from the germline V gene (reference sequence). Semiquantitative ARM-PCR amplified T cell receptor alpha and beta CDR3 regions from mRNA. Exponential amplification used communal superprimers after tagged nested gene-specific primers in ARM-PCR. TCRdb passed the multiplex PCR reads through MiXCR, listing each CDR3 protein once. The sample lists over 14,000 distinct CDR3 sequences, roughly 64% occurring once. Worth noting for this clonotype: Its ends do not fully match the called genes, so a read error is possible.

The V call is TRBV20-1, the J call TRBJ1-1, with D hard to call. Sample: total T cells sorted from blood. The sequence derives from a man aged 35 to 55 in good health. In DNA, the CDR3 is TGCGGTGCTAGAAGCCAGGCGAACACTGAAGCTTTCTTT. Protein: CGARSQANTEAFF.